The next 21 T cell receptor beta chains were all read from a single sample in a study of cytomegalovirus exposure and HLA in healthy donors. Libraries were prepared by immunoSEQ multiplex PCR; TCRdb keeps only in-frame clonotypes and omits some of them. This sample has around 99,000 clones, with roughly 90% found just once. Sequencing was carried out using PBMCs. The receptors were sampled from a woman between 18 and 29 years old in good health and CMV-seronegative.

The chain has TRBV9 and TRBJ2-5; 7 nucleotides match TRBD2. The CDR3 extends over 15 amino acids. Germline V gene lookup returns CDR1 SGDLS and CDR2 YYNGEE. V shed 0 bases and J 2 bases; nucleotides not matched to a gene: 4. The DNA of the CDR3 is TGTGCCAGCAGCGTAGGGGGGGGTCCACAAGAGACCCAGTACTTC. Its translation is CASSVGGGPQETQYF.

The chain has TRBV6-5 and TRBJ2-3; 8 bases are shared with TRBD2. This CDR3 is built from 14 residues. The V gene end was trimmed by 10 bases and the J gene end by 1 base; junction bases not matched to a gene: 7. Germline assignment: CDR1 MNHEY and CDR2 SVGAGI. CDR3 amino acids: CATQAGAGTDTQYF. In DNA, the CDR3 is TGTGCCACCCAAGCGGGGGCCGGCACAGATACGCAGTATTTT.

A remark on this clone: This specimen includes other DNA sequences encoding the same CDR3. The chain recombines TRBV5-6 with TRBJ1-2; 9 positions agree with TRBD1. The trim removed 2 bases at V and 2 bases at J, leaving 1 base unmatched. The CDR3 has 14 residues. The germline CDR1 and CDR2 sequences are SGHDT and YYEEEE. The CDR3 region is CASSLGQGNYGYTF. CDR3 DNA sequence: TGTGCCAGCAGCTTAGGACAGGGGAACTATGGCTACACCTTC.

The rearrangement joins TRBV30 to TRBJ1-2; tentative D call: TRBD1 (5 bases). The V end lost 0 bases, the J end lost 8 bases, and 19 bases lay between the germline ends. The length of the CDR3 is 15 residues. In germline, CDR1 is GTSNPN, CDR2 SVGIG (reference sequence). The chain's CDR3 is CAWSVGWQGAGGYTF. CDR3 sequence (DNA): TGTGCCTGGAGTGTCGGATGGCAGGGAGCGGGAGGCTACACCTTC.

This sequence joins TRBV18 and TRBJ1-1; D gene unclear. This CDR3 region has 14 residues. Germline V lookup: CDR1 KGHSH, CDR2 LQKENI. V lost 6 bases, J lost 1 base, and 12 bases lay in between. The CDR3 bases are TGTGCCAGCTCCGATACGACTTCGAACACTGAAGCTTTCTTT. Translating it yields CASSDTTSNTEAFF.

The V gene is TRBV13, the J gene TRBJ2-7; 9 bases map to TRBD2. V was clipped by 5 bases and J by 7 bases; unmatched bases: 12. The CDR3 has 15 amino acids. Germline-derived CDR1 and CDR2 are PRHDT and FYEKMQ (reference sequence). The CDR3 DNA reads TGTGCCAGCAGCGCGCCGGGAGCGGGGGGTCGGGAGCAGTACTTC. Its translation: CASSAPGAGGREQYF. The full variable domain, its missing parts supplied by reference TRBV13 and TRBJ2-7, is AAGVIQSPRHLIKEKRETATLKCYPIPRHDTVYWYQQGPGQDPQFLISFYEKMQSDKGSIPDRFSAQQFSDYHSELNMSSLELGDSALYFCASSAPGAGGREQYFGPGTRLTVT.

The chain combines TRBV27 with TRBJ1-2, with a weak D call TRBD1 (5 bases). From germline, CDR1 is MNHEY and CDR2 SMNVEV (reference sequence). V lost 3 bases and J lost 11, with 22 bases in between. The CDR3 covers 15 residues. CDR3 protein: CASSFSPGQGSGYTF. Written as DNA, the CDR3 is TGTGCCAGCAGTTTCTCCCCTGGGCAGGGAAGTGGGTACACCTTC.

The chain recombines TRBV5-1 with TRBJ1-2; TRBD1 is a possible D gene (5 bases). V was pared by 1 base and J by 9 bases, with 10 bases between. The germline V gene encodes CDR1 SGHRS and CDR2 YFSETQ. This CDR3 has 12 amino acids. DNA for the CDR3: TGCGCCAGCAGCTTGCCCCAGGGTAGCTACACCTTC. This translates into CASSLPQGSYTF. Using reference TRBV5-1 and TRBJ1-2 for the parts outside the CDR3, the full variable domain is KAGVTQTPRYLIKTRGQQVTLSCSPISGHRSVSWYQQTPGQGLQFLFEYFSETQRNKGNFPGRFSGRQFSNSRSEMNVSTLELGDSALYLCASSLPQGSYTFGSGTRLTVV.

The chain couples TRBV11-2 to TRBJ1-4; a possible D gene is TRBD1 (5 bases). The V end lost 1 base, the J end lost 8 bases, and 5 bases lay between the germline ends. The CDR3 consists of 12 residues. Germline-derived CDR1 and CDR2 are SGHAT and FQNNGV. The CDR3 DNA reads as TGTGCCAGCAGCTTAGGGGGCGAAAAACTGTTTTTT. Amino acid sequence: CASSLGGEKLFF.

CDR3 DNA: TGTGCCAGCAGCTTGGCCACGGGGGTGGGCCGGATCGAGCAGTACTTC. It translates to CASSLATGVGRIEQYF. The J gene is TRBJ2-7, the V gene TRBV5-4; possible D gene TRBD2, 6 bases. Trimming took 0 bases from V and 6 from J, leaving 19 bases between them. The germline CDR1 and CDR2 sequences are SGHNT and YYREEE (reference sequence). The CDR3 contains 16 residues.

The chain links TRBV6-6 to TRBJ2-7, with TRBD2 matching 11 bases. The CDR3 loop spans 14 amino acids. Germline loops: CDR1 MNHNY, CDR2 SVGAGI (reference sequence). The V and J ends lost 4 bases and 5 bases, in that order; junction bases with no gene match: 4. The CDR3, as DNA: TGTGCCAGCAGTTTAGCGGGGGGGATTCACGAGCAGTACTTC. Its translation: CASSLAGGIHEQYF.

The rearrangement joins TRBV23-1 to TRBJ1-5, with TRBD1 as a possible D gene (5 bases). TRBV23-1 is designated an ORF whose function remains uncertain. V was trimmed by 0 bases and J by 1 base, leaving 10 bases between them. There are 16 residues in the CDR3. The CDR3 loop reads CASSQSGGDSNQPQHF. The CDR3 coding sequence is TGCGCCAGCAGTCAATCGGGGGGGGACAGCAATCAGCCCCAGCATTTT.

The chain joins TRBV30 to TRBJ2-1; 7 bases agree with TRBD2. This CDR3 is 11 amino acids long. Germline CDR1 and CDR2: GTSNPN and SVGIG (reference sequence). With 8 bases clipped from V and 7 bases from J, the junction kept 5 bases outside the gene matches. CDR3 sequence (DNA): TGTGCCGGGGAGGGTAGAAATGAGCAGTTCTTC. It encodes CAGEGRNEQFF.

The chain joins TRBV5-1 to TRBJ1-2, with 8 nucleotides matching TRBD1. The CDR3 runs 16 residues. Germline V gene lookup returns CDR1 SGHRS and CDR2 YFSETQ. V trimming: 0 bases; J trimming: 0 bases; junction bases outside the gene matches: 4. Here the CDR3 reads CASSLAGDRTNYGYTF. The CDR3, as DNA: TGCGCCAGCAGCTTGGCCGGGGACAGGACTAACTATGGCTACACCTTC. Variable domain in full (rest from reference TRBV5-1 and TRBJ1-2): KAGVTQTPRYLIKTRGQQVTLSCSPISGHRSVSWYQQTPGQGLQFLFEYFSETQRNKGNFPGRFSGRQFSNSRSEMNVSTLELGDSALYLCASSLAGDRTNYGYTFGSGTRLTVV.

The rearrangement joins TRBV7-3 to TRBJ2-1, with TRBD2 identical over 8 bases. The ends lost 2 bases at V and 5 bases at J; junction bases unmatched: 8. Germline loops: CDR1 SGHTA, CDR2 FQGTGA. CDR3 length: 16 amino acids. The CDR3 DNA sequence: TGTGCCAGCAGCTTACTTCGTAGCGGGGCCAACAATGAGCAGTTCTTC. Translating gives CASSLLRSGANNEQFF.

The sample holds one count of this clone. This chain uses TRBV28 with TRBJ2-7, with D maybe TRBD1 (6 bases). The CDR3 is made up of 15 amino acids. CDR1 is MDHEN and CDR2 is SYDVKM in the germline V gene. Deletions cut 5 bases from V and 2 bases from J, with 16 bases between. The CDR3 bases are TGTGCCAGCAGTAAGGACAGAATTCTGACCTACGAGCAGTACTTC. Its protein product is CASSKDRILTYEQYF.

This clone was observed a single time. The chain employs TRBV7-9 and TRBJ2-7; TRBD1 matches 7 bases. Germline assignment: CDR1 SEHNR and CDR2 FQNEAQ (reference sequence). This CDR3 is 13 amino acids long. Trimming removed 5 bases from V and 2 bases from J; junction bases left unmatched: 3. The CDR3 here is CASSTTGAYEQYF. The CDR3 DNA is TGTGCCAGCAGCACCACAGGGGCCTACGAGCAGTACTTC.

The rearrangement joins TRBV11-2 to TRBJ2-7; TRBD2 is a possible D gene (5 bases). Germline values: CDR1 SGHAT, CDR2 FQNNGV. The CDR3 extends over 14 amino acids. Between the trimmed V and J ends, which lost 5 bases and 6 bases, there was a span of 17 bases. CDR3 amino acids: CASSGWTQLSEQYF. The CDR3 region has the DNA TGTGCCAGCAGCGGGTGGACTCAACTCTCCGAGCAGTACTTC. The complete variable domain, with remaining parts taken from reference TRBV11-2 and TRBJ2-7, reads EAGVAQSPRYKIIEKRQSVAFWCNPISGHATLYWYQQILGQGPKLLIQFQNNGVVDDSQLPKDRFSAERLKGVDSTLKIQPAKLEDSAVYLCASSGWTQLSEQYFGPGTRLTVT.

The CDR3 protein is CASRMDRNNSPLHF. In DNA form, the CDR3 reads TGTGCCAGTAGGATGGACAGGAATAATTCACCCCTCCACTTT. The rearrangement links TRBV19 to TRBJ1-6; 7 bases line up with TRBD1. Germline values: CDR1 LNHDA, CDR2 SQIVND (reference sequence). V lost 6 bases and J lost 5; bases outside the gene matches: 4. The CDR3 consists of 14 residues.

There are a few counts of this clone. V is TRBV9 and J is TRBJ2-5; 13 nucleotides agree with TRBD2. V was pared by 0 bases and J by 1 base, with 3 bases of the junction left unmatched. The CDR3 consists of 17 residues. Germline-derived CDR1 and CDR2 are SGDLS and YYNGEE. The CDR3: CASSVGGTSGAQETQYF. The CDR3 nucleotides read TGTGCCAGCAGCGTAGGGGGGACTAGCGGGGCCCAAGAGACCCAGTACTTC.

The genes are TRBV2 and TRBJ1-5, with TRBD1 matching over 8 bases. The V gene end was trimmed by 1 base and the J gene end by 6 bases; junction bases not matched to a gene: 8. CDR1 SNHLY and CDR2 FYNNEI come from the germline V gene. The CDR3 runs 16 residues. CDR3: CASSEGAARGLQPQHF. Here the CDR3 DNA reads TGTGCCAGCAGTGAAGGGGCCGCCAGGGGGCTTCAGCCCCAGCATTTT. The variable domain in full, with the rest retrieved from reference TRBV2 and TRBJ1-5, is EPEVTQTPSHQVTQMGQEVILRCVPISNHLYFYWYRQILGQKVEFLVSFYNNEISEKSEIFDDQFSVERPDGSNFTLKIRSTKLEDSAMYFCASSEGAARGLQPQHFGDGTRLSIL.